This T cell receptor beta chain was documented in a study of blood T cells in healthy people across ages. The CDR3 length is 15 residues. The ends lost 5 bases at V and 6 bases at J; junction bases unmatched: 9. The germline V gene has CDR1 SGHNT and CDR2 YENEEA. This clonotype was picked up a small number of times. It was with a sample-barcoded 5' primer and a J-beta primer mix that a second PCR of roughly 7 to 11 cycles was run. TCRdb re-derived calls from the 5' RACE reads in MiXCR, one entry per CDR3 protein. The data contain roughly 1.4 million distinct CDR3 sequences, approximately 63% of them singletons.

This sequence was found in a young man in good health. The chain has TRBV11-3 and TRBJ2-1; TRBD1 agrees at 8 bases. The sequencing input was blood. DNA of the CDR3: TGTGCCAGCAGCAGGGACAGGCGTGGGGGCAATGAGCAGTTCTTC. Protein product: CASSRDRRGGNEQFF.